This T cell receptor (beta chain) was obtained from a study of blood T cell repertoires in COVID-19. Participants' reported clinical history set cohort assignment. Recovered status in Cohort 3 required two negative PCRs, clearance, or symptom resolution. CDR1 is MGHRA and CDR2 is YSYEKL in the germline V gene. This CDR3 has 16 amino acids. Germline trimming cut 2 bases from V and 7 bases from J; bases unmatched to any gene: 9. Original handling: Scientists estimated how many nucleated cells there were by amplifying reference gene primers. Profiling relied on immunoSEQ multiplex PCR, and the TCRdb table lists in-frame clones only, not all of them. V and J calls plus clone size are reproduced from that table; the DNA served to infer D and trimming. The table includes hundreds of thousands of clones, around 87% detected once.

The TCR was taken from a man in his thirties or forties who had recovered from COVID-19. The sequencing sample was made of PBMCs or T cells enriched from blood (not recorded which). The chain joins TRBV4-1 to TRBJ2-1; 9 bases map to TRBD2. The CDR3 sequence is CASSQPLAGAGNEQFF. DNA for the CDR3: TGCGCCAGCAGCCAACCCTTAGCGGGAGCTGGTAATGAGCAGTTCTTC.